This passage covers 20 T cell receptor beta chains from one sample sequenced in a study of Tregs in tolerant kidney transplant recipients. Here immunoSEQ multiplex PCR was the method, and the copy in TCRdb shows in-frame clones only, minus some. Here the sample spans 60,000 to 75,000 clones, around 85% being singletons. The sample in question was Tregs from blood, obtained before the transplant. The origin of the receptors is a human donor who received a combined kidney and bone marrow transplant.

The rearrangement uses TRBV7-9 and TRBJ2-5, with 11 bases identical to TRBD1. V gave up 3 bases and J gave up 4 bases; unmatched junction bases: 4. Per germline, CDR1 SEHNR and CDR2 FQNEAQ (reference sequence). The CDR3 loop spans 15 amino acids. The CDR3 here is CASSFPGTGGETQYF. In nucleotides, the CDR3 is TGTGCCAGCAGCTTTCCCGGGACAGGGGGAGAGACCCAGTACTTC.

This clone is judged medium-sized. CDR3 protein: CAISGGRETTEAFF. In DNA, the CDR3 is TGTGCCATCAGTGGAGGCAGGGAGACCACTGAAGCTTTCTTT. The V gene is TRBV10-3, the J gene TRBJ1-1, with D possibly TRBD1 on 5 matching bases. The CDR3 totals 14 residues. Trimming removed 4 bases from V and 4 bases from J, with 13 bases in between. Germline lookup yields CDR1 ENHRY and CDR2 SYGVKD.

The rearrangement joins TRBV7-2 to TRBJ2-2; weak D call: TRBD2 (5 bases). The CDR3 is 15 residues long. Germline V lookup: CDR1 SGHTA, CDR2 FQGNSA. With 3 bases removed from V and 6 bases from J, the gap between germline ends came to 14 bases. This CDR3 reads CASSLSLGGAGELFF. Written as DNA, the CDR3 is TGTGCCAGCAGCTTGTCGCTAGGAGGTGCCGGGGAGCTGTTTTTT.

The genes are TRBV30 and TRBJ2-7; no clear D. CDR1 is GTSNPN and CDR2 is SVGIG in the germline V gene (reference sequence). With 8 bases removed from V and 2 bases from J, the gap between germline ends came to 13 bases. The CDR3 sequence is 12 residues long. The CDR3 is CALSLTAYEQYF. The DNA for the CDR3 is TGTGCCCTATCCTTAACTGCCTACGAGCAGTACTTC.

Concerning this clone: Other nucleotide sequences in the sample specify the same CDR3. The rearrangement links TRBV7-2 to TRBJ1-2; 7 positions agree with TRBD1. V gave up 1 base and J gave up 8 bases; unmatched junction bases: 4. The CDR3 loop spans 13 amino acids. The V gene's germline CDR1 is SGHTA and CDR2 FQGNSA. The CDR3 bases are TGTGCCAGCAGCTTAGGACAGGGAGGGGGCTACACCTTC. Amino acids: CASSLGQGGGYTF. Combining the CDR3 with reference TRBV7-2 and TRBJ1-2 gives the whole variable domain GAGVSQSPSNKVTEKGKDVELRCDPISGHTALYWYRQSLGQGLEFLIYFQGNSAPDKSGLPSDRFSAERTGGSVSTLTIQRTQQEDSAVYLCASSLGQGGGYTFGSGTRLTVV.

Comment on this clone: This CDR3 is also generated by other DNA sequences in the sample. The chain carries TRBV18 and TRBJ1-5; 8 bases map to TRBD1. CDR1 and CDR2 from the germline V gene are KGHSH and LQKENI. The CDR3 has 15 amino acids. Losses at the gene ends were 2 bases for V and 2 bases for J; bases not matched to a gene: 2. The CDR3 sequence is CASSPDRGGNQPQHF. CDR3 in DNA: TGTGCCAGCTCACCAGACAGGGGAGGCAATCAGCCCCAGCATTTT.

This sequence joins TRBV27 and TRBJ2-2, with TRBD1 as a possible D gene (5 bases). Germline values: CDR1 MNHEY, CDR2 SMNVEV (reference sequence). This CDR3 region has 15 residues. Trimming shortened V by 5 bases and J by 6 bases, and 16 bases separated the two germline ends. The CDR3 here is CASSIRAGFAGELFF. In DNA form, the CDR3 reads TGTGCCAGCAGTATACGAGCAGGGTTCGCCGGGGAGCTGTTTTTT.

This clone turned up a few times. CDR3 sequence: CASSRGGTSYEQYF. The CDR3 bases are TGTGCCAGCAGCCGGGGGGGAACGTCCTACGAGCAGTACTTC. This chain links TRBV5-5 with TRBJ2-5; 8 bases fit TRBD2. The J call may be mistaken, given a closer DNA end match to TRBJ2-7. The germline gives CDR1 SGHKS, CDR2 YYEKEE (reference sequence). The CDR3 extends over 14 amino acids.

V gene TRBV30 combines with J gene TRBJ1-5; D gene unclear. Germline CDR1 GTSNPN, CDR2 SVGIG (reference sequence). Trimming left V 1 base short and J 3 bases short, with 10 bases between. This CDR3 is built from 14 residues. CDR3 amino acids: CAWSGSGDNQPQHF. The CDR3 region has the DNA TGTGCCTGGAGTGGATCGGGAGACAATCAGCCCCAGCATTTT.

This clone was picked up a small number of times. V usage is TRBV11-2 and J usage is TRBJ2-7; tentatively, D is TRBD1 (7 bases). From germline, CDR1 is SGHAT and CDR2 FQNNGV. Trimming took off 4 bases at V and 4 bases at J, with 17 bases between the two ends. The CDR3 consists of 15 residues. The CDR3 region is CASSSGGAGGYEQYF. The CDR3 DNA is TGTGCCAGCAGCTCAGGAGGGGCAGGGGGGTACGAGCAGTACTTC. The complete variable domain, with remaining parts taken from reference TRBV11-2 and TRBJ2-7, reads EAGVAQSPRYKIIEKRQSVAFWCNPISGHATLYWYQQILGQGPKLLIQFQNNGVVDDSQLPKDRFSAERLKGVDSTLKIQPAKLEDSAVYLCASSSGGAGGYEQYFGPGTRLTVT.

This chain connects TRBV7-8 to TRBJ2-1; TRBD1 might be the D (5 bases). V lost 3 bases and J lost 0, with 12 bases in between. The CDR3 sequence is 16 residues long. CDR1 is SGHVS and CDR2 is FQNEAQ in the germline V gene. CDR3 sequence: CASSFWGGLSYNEQFF. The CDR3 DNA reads TGTGCCAGCAGCTTCTGGGGCGGCCTCTCCTACAATGAGCAGTTCTTC.

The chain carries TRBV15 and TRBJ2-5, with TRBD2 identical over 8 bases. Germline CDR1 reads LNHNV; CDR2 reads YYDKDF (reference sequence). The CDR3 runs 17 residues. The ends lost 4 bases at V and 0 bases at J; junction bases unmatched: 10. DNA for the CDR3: TGTGCCACCAGCAACGGTTTCGGCGGGGGGTACCAAGAGACCCAGTACTTC. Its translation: CATSNGFGGGYQETQYF.

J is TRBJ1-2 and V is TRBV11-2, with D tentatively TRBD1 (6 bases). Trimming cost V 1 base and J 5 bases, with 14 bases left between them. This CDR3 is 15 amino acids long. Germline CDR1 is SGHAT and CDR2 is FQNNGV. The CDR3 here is CASSLVPGARYGYTF. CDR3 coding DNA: TGTGCCAGCAGCTTAGTTCCGGGGGCTAGGTATGGCTACACCTTC.

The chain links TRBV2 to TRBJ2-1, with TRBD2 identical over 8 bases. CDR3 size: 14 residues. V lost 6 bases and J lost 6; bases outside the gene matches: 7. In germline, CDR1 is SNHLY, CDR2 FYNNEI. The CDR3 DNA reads TGTGCCAGCAGGCAAACCGGGACTAGCAATGAGCAGTTCTTC. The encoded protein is CASRQTGTSNEQFF. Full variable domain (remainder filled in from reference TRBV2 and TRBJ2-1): EPEVTQTPSHQVTQMGQEVILRCVPISNHLYFYWYRQILGQKVEFLVSFYNNEISEKSEIFDDQFSVERPDGSNFTLKIRSTKLEDSAMYFCASRQTGTSNEQFFGPGTRLTVL.

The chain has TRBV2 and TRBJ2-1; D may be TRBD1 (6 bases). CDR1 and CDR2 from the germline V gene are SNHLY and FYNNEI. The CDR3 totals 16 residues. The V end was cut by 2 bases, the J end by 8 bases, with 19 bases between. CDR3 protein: CASSERGGNRFDEQFF. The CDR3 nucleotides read TGTGCCAGCAGTGAAAGAGGGGGTAACAGGTTCGATGAGCAGTTCTTC.

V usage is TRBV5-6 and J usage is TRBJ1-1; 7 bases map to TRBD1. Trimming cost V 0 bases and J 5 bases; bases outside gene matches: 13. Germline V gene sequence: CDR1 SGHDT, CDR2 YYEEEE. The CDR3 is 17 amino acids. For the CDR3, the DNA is TGTGCCAGCAGCTTGGTCGTTCGACAGGGCGCGGAGACTGAAGCTTTCTTT. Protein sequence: CASSLVVRQGAETEAFF. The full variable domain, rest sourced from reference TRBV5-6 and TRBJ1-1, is DAGVTQSPTHLIKTRGQQVTLRCSPKSGHDTVSWYQQALGQGPQFIFQYYEEEERQRGNFPDRFSGHQFPNYSSELNVNALLLGDSALYLCASSLVVRQGAETEAFFGQGTRLTVV.

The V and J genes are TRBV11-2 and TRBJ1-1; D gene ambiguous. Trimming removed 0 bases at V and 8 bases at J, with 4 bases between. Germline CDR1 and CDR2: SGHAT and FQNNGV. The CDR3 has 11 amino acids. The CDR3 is CASSLEGEAFF. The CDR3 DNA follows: TGTGCCAGCAGCTTAGAAGGGGAAGCTTTCTTT.

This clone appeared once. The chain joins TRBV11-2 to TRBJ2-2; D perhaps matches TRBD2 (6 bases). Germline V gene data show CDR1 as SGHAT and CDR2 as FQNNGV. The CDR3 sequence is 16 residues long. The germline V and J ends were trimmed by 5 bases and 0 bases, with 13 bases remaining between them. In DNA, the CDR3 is TGTGCCAGCAGCACCCGGGACTCCCCGAACACCGGGGAGCTGTTTTTT. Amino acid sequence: CASSTRDSPNTGELFF.

CDR3 protein: CASRAVGAGDEQYF. The CDR3 nucleotides read TGTGCCAGCAGGGCGGTAGGGGCTGGGGACGAGCAGTACTTC. The chain has TRBV6-5 and TRBJ2-7; D is perhaps TRBD1 (5 bases). This CDR3 region has 14 residues. V was cut by 6 bases and J by 5 bases, with 17 bases left in between. CDR1 and CDR2 (germline): MNHEY, SVGAGI.

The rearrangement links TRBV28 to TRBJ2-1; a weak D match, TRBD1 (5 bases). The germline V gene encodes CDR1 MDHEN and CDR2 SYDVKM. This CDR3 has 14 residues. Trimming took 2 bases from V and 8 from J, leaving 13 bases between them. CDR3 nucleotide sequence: TGTGCCAGCAGTTTAGACACCCAAGGGGATGAGCAGTTCTTC. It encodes CASSLDTQGDEQFF.